These 3 T cell receptor beta chains share one sample of origin, sequenced in a study of blood T cell repertoires in COVID-19. Clones were read by immunoSEQ multiplex PCR, and TCRdb kept only the in-frame ones, dropping some. The sample contains 200,000 to 250,000 clones, about 91% of which appear only once. The sequenced sample consisted of PBMCs or T cells enriched from blood (not recorded which). The source of these receptors is a woman in her forties or fifties with acute COVID-19.

The V and J genes are TRBV10-3 and TRBJ2-3; the D gene is possibly TRBD1 (5 bases). CDR1 is ENHRY, CDR2 SYGVKD, per germline. V was cut by 6 bases and J by 0 bases, with 10 bases left in between. The length of the CDR3 is 14 residues. This chain's CDR3 is CAIRAGPSTDTQYF. CDR3 in DNA: TGTGCCATCAGGGCAGGGCCTAGCACAGATACGCAGTATTTT.

The chain employs TRBV27 and TRBJ2-7; 9 positions match TRBD1. V dropped 4 bases and J dropped 3; count of bases not matched to a gene: 4. This CDR3 is 14 amino acids long. Per the germline V gene, CDR1 is MNHEY and CDR2 is SMNVEV (reference sequence). The CDR3 region is CASSSATGGYEQYF. CDR3 in DNA: TGTGCCAGCAGTTCGGCGACAGGGGGCTACGAGCAGTACTTC.

The genes are TRBV7-9 and TRBJ2-7; 10 bases agree with TRBD2. The V and J ends lost 2 bases and 7 bases, in that order; junction bases with no gene match: 8. The CDR3 is made up of 15 amino acids. Germline CDR1 and CDR2: SEHNR and FQNEAQ (reference sequence). Here the CDR3 DNA reads TGTGCCAGCAGCTTAACGGCCGCGGGACTAGCGGAGCAGTACTTC. Encoded protein: CASSLTAAGLAEQYF.